The 14 T cell receptor beta chains below all came from one sample that was sequenced in a study of blood T cell repertoires in COVID-19. Using immunoSEQ multiplex PCR, the repertoire was profiled, and TCRdb retains in-frame clones only, with some absent. Among 200,000 to 250,000 clones listed, around four fifths were seen once. Material: peripheral blood. All receptors come from a woman aged 70 to 79 with active or convalescent COVID-19.

The J gene is TRBJ2-5, the V gene TRBV12-3 or TRBV12-4, with D possibly TRBD1 on 5 matching bases. The CDR3 sequence is 13 residues long. V was clipped by 5 bases and J by 2 bases, with 9 bases between them. The CDR3 here is CASSPRTQETQYF. Here the CDR3 DNA reads TGTGCCAGCAGTCCCCGGACACAAGAGACCCAGTACTTC.

The chain employs TRBV5-8 and TRBJ1-2, with D perhaps matching TRBD1 (5 bases). The CDR3 has 15 amino acids. Per the germline V gene, CDR1 is SGHTS and CDR2 is YDEGEE. V lost 1 base and J 4 bases, leaving 14 bases between the germline ends. CDR3 amino acids: CASSLMMGTFYGYTF. CDR3 nucleotide sequence: TGTGCCAGCAGCTTGATGATGGGGACTTTCTATGGCTACACCTTC.

This clone showed up just a few times. The V and J genes are TRBV3-1 (or the pseudogene TRBV3-2) and TRBJ1-5, with a tentative D call TRBD1 (6 bases). The CDR3 has 16 amino acids. Germline V gene sequence: CDR1 LGHDT, CDR2 YNNKEL (reference sequence). The V end was cut by 1 base, the J end by 5 bases, with 15 bases between. The CDR3 reads CASSQGVTGMDQPQHF. For the CDR3, the DNA is TGTGCCAGCAGCCAAGGGGTCACAGGGATGGATCAGCCCCAGCATTTT.

This clone was seen only a few times. This chain uses TRBV29-1 with TRBJ2-7, with 7 bases aligning to TRBD1. Trimming cost V 7 bases and J 3 bases; bases outside gene matches: 9. The germline CDR1 and CDR2 sequences are SQVTM and ANQGSEA. This CDR3 is built from 13 residues. This chain's CDR3 is CSASPRTGYEQYF. CDR3 DNA: TGCAGCGCCTCCCCCCGGACAGGCTACGAGCAGTACTTC.

The chain links TRBV9 to TRBJ2-3; 10 bases agree with TRBD2. Germline V gene lookup returns CDR1 SGDLS and CDR2 YYNGEE. CDR3 length: 15 amino acids. V was pared by 7 bases and J by 2 bases, with 7 bases of the junction left unmatched. CDR3 protein: CASSWTSGNTDTQYF. In nucleotides, the CDR3 is TGTGCCAGCTCCTGGACTAGCGGAAACACAGATACGCAGTATTTT. Full variable domain (missing parts from reference TRBV9 and TRBJ2-3): DSGVTQTPKHLITATGQRVTLRCSPRSGDLSVYWYQQSLDQGLQFLIQYYNGEERAKGNILERFSAQQFPDLHSELNLSSLELGDSALYFCASSWTSGNTDTQYFGPGTRLTVL.

CDR3 residues: CASSEPLSGTYQETQYF. Here the CDR3 DNA reads TGTGCCAGCAGTGAACCCCTTAGCGGGACCTACCAAGAGACCCAGTACTTC. The gene calls are TRBV6-1 and TRBJ2-5, with 8 bases that match TRBD2. The CDR3 is 17 residues long. Germline trimming cut 2 bases from V and 0 bases from J; bases unmatched to any gene: 8. In germline, CDR1 is MNHNS, CDR2 SASEGT.

The chain uses TRBV14 and TRBJ2-2; 7 nucleotides line up with TRBD1. Germline CDR1 reads SGHDN; CDR2 reads FVKESK. The length of the CDR3 is 16 residues. The J segment lost 4 bases and the V segment lost 1 base, leaving 6 bases of the junction unmatched. In DNA, the CDR3 is TGTGCCAGCAGCCAAGTGGGACAGAGTCCCACCGGGGAGCTGTTTTTT. This gives the protein CASSQVGQSPTGELFF.

The chain recombines TRBV9 with TRBJ2-5; a weak D match, TRBD2 (6 bases). The CDR3 totals 14 residues. The germline V gene has CDR1 SGDLS and CDR2 YYNGEE. The germline V and J ends were trimmed by 0 bases and 3 bases, with 9 bases remaining between them. Written as DNA, the CDR3 is TGTGCCAGCAGCGTAGAAGTAGCGGAAGAGACCCAGTACTTC. It yields the protein CASSVEVAEETQYF.

This chain connects TRBV15 to TRBJ2-7; TRBD2 matches at 13 bases. The ends lost 5 bases at V and 7 bases at J; junction bases unmatched: 17. This CDR3 is built from 18 residues. Per the germline V gene, CDR1 is LNHNV and CDR2 is YYDKDF (reference sequence). CDR3 DNA: TGTGCCACCAGCCGCGGACTAGCGGGGGCACCAATCGGGAGGGAGCAGTACTTC. Translation: CATSRGLAGAPIGREQYF. The variable domain in full, completed from reference TRBV15 and TRBJ2-7, reads DAMVIQNPRYQVTQFGKPVTLSCSQTLNHNVMYWYQQKSSQAPKLLFHYYDKDFNNEADTPDNFQSRRPNTSFCFLDIRSPGLGDTAMYLCATSRGLAGAPIGREQYFGPGTRLTVT.

This chain uses TRBV10-3 with TRBJ1-3; no reliable D call. The CDR3 is made up of 13 amino acids. Germline CDR1 ENHRY, CDR2 SYGVKD. V was clipped by 0 bases and J by 4 bases, with 4 bases between them. The CDR3 region has the DNA TGTGCCATCAGTGAGTCTCTGGGAAACACCATATATTTT. This encodes CAISESLGNTIYF.

This clone came up a few times. CDR3 protein: CASSGTGHTEAFF. The CDR3 coding sequence is TGTGCCAGCAGTGGGACAGGGCACACTGAAGCTTTCTTT. This chain uses TRBV2 with TRBJ1-1, with 8 bases matching TRBD1. Per the germline V gene, CDR1 is SNHLY and CDR2 is FYNNEI. The CDR3 sequence is 13 residues long. V was pared by 4 bases and J by 3 bases, with 1 base of the junction left unmatched.

V is TRBV5-4 and J is TRBJ2-3; the D gene is possibly TRBD1 (5 bases). V was cut by 4 bases and J by 4 bases, with 13 bases left in between. This CDR3 spans 14 amino acids. Looked up from germline, CDR1 is SGHNT and CDR2 is YYREEE (reference sequence). In DNA, the CDR3 is TGTGCCAGCAGCCCTTCGTTCAGGGCAGATACGCAGTATTTT. This translates into CASSPSFRADTQYF.

V is TRBV5-4 and J is TRBJ2-7; D may be TRBD2 (6 bases). From germline, CDR1 is SGHNT and CDR2 YYREEE (reference sequence). V gave up 4 bases and J gave up 3 bases, with 17 bases separating them. The CDR3 extends over 15 amino acids. The CDR3 sequence is CASSPPGSRNYEQYF. For the CDR3, the DNA is TGTGCCAGCAGCCCCCCCGGGAGCAGGAACTACGAGCAGTACTTC.

The V and J genes are TRBV10-3 and TRBJ2-5; 13 nucleotides align to TRBD2. After removal of 6 bases from V and 2 bases from J, the junction contained 3 bases not matched to a gene. The CDR3 length is 15 residues. Germline V gene sequence: CDR1 ENHRY, CDR2 SYGVKD. The CDR3 region is CAIRPGLAGQETQYF. CDR3 nucleotide sequence: TGTGCCATCAGGCCGGGACTAGCGGGACAAGAGACCCAGTACTTC.